The sequence of this TCR beta chain was determined in a study of blood T cell repertoires in COVID-19. As for the study in general: Material from acute and convalescent COVID-19 was sourced from the United States, Italy and Spain. In each case, the material was cDNA or gDNA derived from T cells, B-cell-depleted T cells, or PBMCs.

This CDR3 is 16 amino acids long. Germline CDR1 LNHNV, CDR2 YYDKDF (reference sequence). J lost 3 bases, V lost 3 bases, and 10 bases had no gene match. Some clones are missing from TCRdb's copy, which holds only in-frame ones; the method was immunoSEQ multiplex PCR. The sample holds approximately 150,000 clones, approximately 86% seen once. Sequencing input: peripheral blood. The chain links TRBV15 to TRBJ2-7, with 8 bases lining up with TRBD1. This sequence originates from a man between 65 and 79 years old with acute or convalescent COVID-19. The CDR3 DNA reads TGTGCCACCAGCAGGGATGGACAGGGTAGATTCTACGAGCAGTACTTC. Its protein product is CATSRDGQGRFYEQYF.